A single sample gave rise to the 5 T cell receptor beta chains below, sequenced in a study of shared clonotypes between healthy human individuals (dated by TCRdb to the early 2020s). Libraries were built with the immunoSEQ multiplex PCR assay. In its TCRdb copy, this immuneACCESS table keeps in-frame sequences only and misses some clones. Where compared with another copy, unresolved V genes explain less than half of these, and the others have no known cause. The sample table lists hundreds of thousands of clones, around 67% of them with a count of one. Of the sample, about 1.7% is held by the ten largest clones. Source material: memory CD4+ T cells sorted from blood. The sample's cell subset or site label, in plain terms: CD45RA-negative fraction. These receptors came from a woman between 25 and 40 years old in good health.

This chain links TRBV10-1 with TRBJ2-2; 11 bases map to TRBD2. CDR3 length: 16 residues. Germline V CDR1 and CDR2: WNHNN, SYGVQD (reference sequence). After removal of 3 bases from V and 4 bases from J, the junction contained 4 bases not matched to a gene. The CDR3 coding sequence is TGCGCCAGCAGTGAACCGGGACTAGCGGCCACCGGGGAGCTGTTTTTT. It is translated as CASSEPGLAATGELFF.

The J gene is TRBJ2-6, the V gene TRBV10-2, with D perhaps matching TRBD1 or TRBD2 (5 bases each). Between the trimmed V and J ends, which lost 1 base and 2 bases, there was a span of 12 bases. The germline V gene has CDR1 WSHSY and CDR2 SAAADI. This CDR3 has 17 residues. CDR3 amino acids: CASSEYRGIPGANVLTF. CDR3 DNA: TGCGCCAGCAGTGAGTACCGGGGCATTCCTGGGGCCAACGTCCTGACTTTC.

The DNA of the CDR3 is TGTGCCAGCAGTGAAATAGCGGGAGTCGGGCAGTTCTTC. It encodes CASSEIAGVGQFF. The chain uses TRBV6-4 and TRBJ2-1, with TRBD2 matching 9 bases. CDR1 and CDR2 from the germline V gene are MRHNA and SNTAGT. The V segment lost 3 bases and the J segment 12 bases; nucleotides outside the gene matches: 6. This CDR3 contains 13 residues.

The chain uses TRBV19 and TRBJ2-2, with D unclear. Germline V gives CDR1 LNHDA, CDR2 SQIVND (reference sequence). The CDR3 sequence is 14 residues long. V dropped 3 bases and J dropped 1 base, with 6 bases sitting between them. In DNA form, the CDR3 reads TGTGCCAGTAGTATGTCGGGGAACACCGGGGAGCTGTTTTTT. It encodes CASSMSGNTGELFF.

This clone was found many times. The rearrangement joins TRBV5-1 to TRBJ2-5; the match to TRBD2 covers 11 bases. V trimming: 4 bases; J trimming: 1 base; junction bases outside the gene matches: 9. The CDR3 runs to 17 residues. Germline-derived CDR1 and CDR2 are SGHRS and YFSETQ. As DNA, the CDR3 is TGCGCCAGCAGCCTCACCCTAGCGGGAGGTCCCCAAGAGACCCAGTACTTC. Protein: CASSLTLAGGPQETQYF. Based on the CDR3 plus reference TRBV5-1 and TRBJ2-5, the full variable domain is KAGVTQTPRYLIKTRGQQVTLSCSPISGHRSVSWYQQTPGQGLQFLFEYFSETQRNKGNFPGRFSGRQFSNSRSEMNVSTLELGDSALYLCASSLTLAGGPQETQYFGPGTRLLVL.